The 13 T cell receptor beta chains presented below share a single source sample, sequenced in a study of Graves' ophthalmopathy and Graves' hyperthyroidism. As the template, RNA transcripts were used to amplify TCR beta CDR3 regions. An initial RT-PCR round employing HTBI primers preceded a second-round multiplex PCR. TCRdb fed the multiplex PCR reads into MiXCR, producing one record per CDR3 protein. The sample lists a few hundred thousand distinct CDR3 sequences, 15% occurring once. The material sequenced was peripheral blood. The receptors here all came from a woman aged 18-35 years with stable Graves' hyperthyroidism.

This clonotype was detected a few times. The V and J genes are TRBV5-1 and TRBJ2-2; 9 positions match TRBD2. The CDR3 sequence is 18 residues long. Germline-derived CDR1 and CDR2 are SGHRS and YFSETQ. The ends lost 4 bases at V and 3 bases at J; junction bases unmatched: 13. The CDR3 spells CASSRQPGGGAHTGELFF. The DNA for the CDR3 is TGCGCCAGCAGCCGTCAGCCGGGCGGGGGGGCCCACACCGGGGAGCTGTTTTTT.

This clonotype was recorded many times. This chain uses TRBV9 with TRBJ1-1; a weak D match, TRBD1 (6 bases). The CDR3 length is 15 residues. V lost 3 bases to trimming and J lost 0 bases, with 12 bases between them. The germline V gene has CDR1 SGDLS and CDR2 YYNGEE. The CDR3 nucleotides read TGTGCCAGCAGCGCTAAACAGGGCATGAACACTGAAGCTTTCTTT. Its protein product is CASSAKQGMNTEAFF. Together with reference TRBV9 and TRBJ1-1, the CDR3 gives the full variable domain: DSGVTQTPKHLITATGQRVTLRCSPRSGDLSVYWYQQSLDQGLQFLIQYYNGEERAKGNILERFSAQQFPDLHSELNLSSLELGDSALYFCASSAKQGMNTEAFFGQGTRLTVV.

Details on this clonotype: Because it lacks the conserved phenylalanine or tryptophan at the end, this CDR3 is likely a read error. The chain has TRBV20-1 and TRBJ1-3; 7 bases line up with TRBD1. Trimming took 7 bases from V and 8 from J; bases not matched to a gene: 5. The CDR3 spans 11 residues. From germline, CDR1 is DFQATT and CDR2 SNEGSKA (reference sequence). CDR3 protein: CSVGGMDTIYV. The CDR3 coding sequence is TGCAGTGTAGGGGGCATGGACACCATATATGTT.

Ten or more counts support this clonotype. V and J are TRBV20-1 and TRBJ1-5; TRBD1 is a possible D gene (6 bases). Germline V gives CDR1 DFQATT, CDR2 SNEGSKA (reference sequence). The V end was cut by 3 bases, the J end by 4 bases, with 10 bases between. This CDR3 spans 13 amino acids. CDR3 sequence (DNA): TGCAGTGCTAGCCAGGGGCTGAATCAGCCCCAGCATTTT. It encodes CSASQGLNQPQHF.

At least ten counts were recorded for this clonotype. One end of the junction varies from germline; a read error may be responsible. The chain links TRBV27 to TRBJ1-1; the D is unclear. CDR3 length: 15 amino acids. Germline V gene lookup returns CDR1 MNHEY and CDR2 SMNVEV (reference sequence). The CDR3 is CASRIYKGVKTEAFF. CDR3 nucleotides: TGTGCCAGCAGGATCTATAAGGGTGTGAAAACTGAAGCTTTCTTT.

This clonotype has ten or more counts. The chain uses TRBV5-1 and TRBJ1-5; D remains ambiguous. V was clipped by 0 bases and J by 1 base, with 8 bases between them. The CDR3 totals 15 residues. Germline V CDR1 and CDR2: SGHRS, YFSETQ. The CDR3 DNA is TGCGCCAGCAGCTTGGGCCCAGCCAGCAATCAGCCCCAGCATTTT. Amino acid sequence: CASSLGPASNQPQHF.

Details on this clonotype: This could be a read error, since a much larger clone is one nucleotide away. Lacking the conserved final phenylalanine or tryptophan, this CDR3 likely reflects a read error. The chain couples TRBV19 to TRBJ1-1; D might be TRBD1 (5 bases). V lost 7 bases and J lost 0, with 15 bases in between. Germline V gives CDR1 LNHDA, CDR2 SQIVND (reference sequence). The CDR3 runs 15 residues. CDR3 DNA sequence: TGTGCCAGTACTCTATTCAAGGACATGAACACTGAAGCTTTCTGT. The encoded protein is CASTLFKDMNTEAFC.

The table lists this clonotype with many counts. In DNA form, the CDR3 reads TGTGCCAGCAGCTTAGGGGGGTCAAGGGGGACCGCGAACACTGAAGCTTTCTTT. It encodes CASSLGGSRGTANTEAFF. The chain recombines TRBV11-2 with TRBJ1-1; D may be TRBD1 (6 bases). The V end lost 1 base, the J end lost 1 base, and 19 bases lay between the germline ends. The CDR3 spans 18 residues. The V gene's germline CDR1 is SGHAT and CDR2 FQNNGV.

In this sample, this clonotype turned up many times. The chain uses TRBV12-3 or TRBV12-4 and TRBJ1-5, with D hard to call. The CDR3 is 13 amino acids. V was shortened by 6 bases and J by 0 bases, with 6 bases between the two germline ends. The CDR3 DNA reads as TGTGCCAGCAGAAAATATAGCAATCAGCCCCAGCATTTT. Amino acids: CASRKYSNQPQHF.

This clonotype has at least ten counts. CDR3 coding DNA: TGTGCCAGCAGTGAAAAGGCAGGCTTGACTGAAGCTTTCTTT. It yields the protein CASSEKAGLTEAFF. J is TRBJ1-1 and V is TRBV2; D is undetermined. Germline lookup yields CDR1 SNHLY and CDR2 FYNNEI. The CDR3 runs 14 residues. V lost 2 bases, J lost 5 bases, and 12 bases lay in between.

This clonotype was detected ten times or more. The rearrangement joins TRBV19 to TRBJ2-5; tentative D call: TRBD2 (6 bases). Trimming cost V 1 base and J 6 bases, with 15 bases left between them. Germline V gene data show CDR1 as LNHDA and CDR2 as SQIVND (reference sequence). The CDR3 extends over 15 amino acids. CDR3 nucleotides: TGTGCCAGTAGTATAGTGGGGTCGGCGGGGCAGACCCAGTACTTC. Its protein product is CASSIVGSAGQTQYF.

This clonotype was observed at least ten times. The rearrangement links TRBV4-1 to TRBJ1-3, with TRBD1 matching 7 bases. CDR3 length equals 15 residues. The germline gives CDR1 MGHRA, CDR2 YSYEKL. The trim removed 0 bases at V and 2 bases at J, leaving 1 base unmatched. In DNA, the CDR3 is TGCGCCAGCAGCCAAGATAGGGGGCCTGGAAACACCATATATTTT. Residues: CASSQDRGPGNTIYF.

This clonotype has a count of ten or more. The chain recombines TRBV19 with TRBJ2-2; D uncertain. The CDR3 totals 14 residues. Germline CDR1 and CDR2: LNHDA and SQIVND (reference sequence). Between the trimmed V and J ends, which lost 7 bases and 1 base, there was a span of 10 bases. This CDR3 is CASTLQMNTGELFF. The CDR3, as DNA: TGTGCCAGTACGTTGCAGATGAACACCGGGGAGCTGTTTTTT.